The sequence of this T cell receptor beta chain was determined in a study of blood T cell repertoires in COVID-19. Background on the study: Whether acute or convalescent, the COVID-19 samples came from the United States, Italy and Spain.

Germline loops: CDR1 SNHLY, CDR2 FYNNEI. The CDR3 consists of 14 residues. The ends lost 8 bases at V and 4 bases at J; junction bases unmatched: 7. Some clones are missing from TCRdb's copy, which holds only in-frame ones; the method was immunoSEQ multiplex PCR. The table includes around 170,000 clones, 70% to 90% detected once. The receptor was isolated from a woman aged 25 to 39 with acute or convalescent COVID-19. The V gene is TRBV2, the J gene TRBJ2-7, with 11 bases fitting TRBD2. The specimen was peripheral blood. CDR3 sequence: CASVTSGRSYEQYF. The CDR3 DNA follows: TGTGCCAGCGTCACTAGCGGGAGATCATACGAGCAGTACTTC.